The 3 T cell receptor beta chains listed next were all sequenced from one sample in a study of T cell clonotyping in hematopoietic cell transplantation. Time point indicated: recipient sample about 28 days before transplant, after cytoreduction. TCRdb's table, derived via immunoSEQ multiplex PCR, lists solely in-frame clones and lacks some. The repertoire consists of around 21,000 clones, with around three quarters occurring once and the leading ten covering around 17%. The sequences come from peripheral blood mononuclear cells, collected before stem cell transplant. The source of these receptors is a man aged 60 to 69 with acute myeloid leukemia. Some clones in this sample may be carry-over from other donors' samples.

CDR3 sequence (DNA): TGTGCCATCAGTAATATAGATTACGAGCAGTACTTC. This codes for CAISNIDYEQYF. The chain employs TRBV10-3 and TRBJ2-7; D is undetermined. Deletions cut 5 bases from V and 4 bases from J, with 9 bases between. CDR3 size: 12 residues. The germline V gene has CDR1 ENHRY and CDR2 SYGVKD.

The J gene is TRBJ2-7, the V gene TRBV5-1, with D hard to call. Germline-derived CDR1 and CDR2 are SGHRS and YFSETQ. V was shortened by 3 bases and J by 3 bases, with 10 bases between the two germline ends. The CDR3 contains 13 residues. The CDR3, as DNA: TGCGCCAGCAGCTCCTCGATTCTCTACGAGCAGTACTTC. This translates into CASSSSILYEQYF. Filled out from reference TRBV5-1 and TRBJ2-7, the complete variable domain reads KAGVTQTPRYLIKTRGQQVTLSCSPISGHRSVSWYQQTPGQGLQFLFEYFSETQRNKGNFPGRFSGRQFSNSRSEMNVSTLELGDSALYLCASSSSILYEQYFGPGTRLTVT.

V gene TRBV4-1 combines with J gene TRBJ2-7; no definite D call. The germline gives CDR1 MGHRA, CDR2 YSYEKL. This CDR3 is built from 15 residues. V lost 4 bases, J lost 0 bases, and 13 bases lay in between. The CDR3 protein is CASSLSRIRSYEQYF. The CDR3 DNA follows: TGCGCCAGCAGCCTCTCCCGAATACGCTCCTACGAGCAGTACTTC.